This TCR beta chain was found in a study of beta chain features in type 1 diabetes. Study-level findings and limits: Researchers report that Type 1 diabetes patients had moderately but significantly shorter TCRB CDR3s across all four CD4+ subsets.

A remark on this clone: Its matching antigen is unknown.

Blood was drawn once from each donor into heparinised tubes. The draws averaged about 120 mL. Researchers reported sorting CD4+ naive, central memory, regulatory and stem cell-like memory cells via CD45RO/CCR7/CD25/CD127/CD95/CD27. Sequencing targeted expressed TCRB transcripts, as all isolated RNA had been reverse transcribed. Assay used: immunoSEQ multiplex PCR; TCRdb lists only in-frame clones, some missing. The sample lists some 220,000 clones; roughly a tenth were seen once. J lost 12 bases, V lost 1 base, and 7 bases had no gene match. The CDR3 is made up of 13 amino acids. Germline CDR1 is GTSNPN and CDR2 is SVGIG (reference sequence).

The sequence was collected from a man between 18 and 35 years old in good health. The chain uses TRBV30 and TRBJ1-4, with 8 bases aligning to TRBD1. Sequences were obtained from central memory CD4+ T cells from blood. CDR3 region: CAWSEIGQGELFF. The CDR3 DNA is TGTGCCTGGAGTGAAATCGGACAGGGCGAACTGTTTTTT.